This TCR beta chain is from a study of blood T cell repertoires in COVID-19. This clone was observed a single time. The germline V gene has CDR1 SEHNR and CDR2 FQNEAQ (reference sequence). V was cut by 5 bases and J by 0 bases, with 15 bases left in between. CDR3 length: 16 amino acids. Method: immunoSEQ multiplex PCR; TCRdb's copy keeps in-frame clones and lacks some. Here the sample spans 350,000 or so clones, 70% to 90% being singletons. This sequence originates from a woman in her 40s with acute COVID-19. What was sequenced was PBMCs or T cells enriched from blood (not recorded which). The chain recombines TRBV7-9 with TRBJ2-3; weak D call: TRBD1 (6 bases). CDR3 DNA: TGTGCCAGCAGCCCGAGCAGGGGATCAAGCACAGATACGCAGTATTTT. Residues: CASSPSRGSSTDTQYF.